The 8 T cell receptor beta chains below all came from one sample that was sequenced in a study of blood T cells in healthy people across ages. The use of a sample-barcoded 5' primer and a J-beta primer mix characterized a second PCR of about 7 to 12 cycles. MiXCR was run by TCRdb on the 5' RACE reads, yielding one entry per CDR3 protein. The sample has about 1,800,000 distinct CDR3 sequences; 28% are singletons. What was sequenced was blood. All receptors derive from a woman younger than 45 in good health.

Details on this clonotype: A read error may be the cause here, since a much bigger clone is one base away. The CDR3 is CASEGNEQFF. The CDR3 DNA reads TGTGCCAGCGAGGGGAATGAGCAGTTCTTC. The V and J genes are TRBV12-3 or TRBV12-4 and TRBJ2-1; perhaps D is TRBD1 or TRBD2 (5 bases each). V was cut by 8 bases and J by 7 bases, with 6 bases left in between. This CDR3 is 10 amino acids long.

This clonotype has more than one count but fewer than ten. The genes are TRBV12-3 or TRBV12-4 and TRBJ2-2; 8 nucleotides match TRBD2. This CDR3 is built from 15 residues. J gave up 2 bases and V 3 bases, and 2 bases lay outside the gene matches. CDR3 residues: CASSLSGRNTGELFF. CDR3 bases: TGTGCCAGCAGTTTGAGCGGGAGAAACACCGGGGAGCTGTTTTTT.

The CDR3 DNA is TGTGCCACCAGTGAGGGGTTCAGAGCTTTCTTT. This encodes CATSEGFRAFF. The chain uses TRBV24-1 and TRBJ1-1; D call uncertain. Germline values: CDR1 KGHDR, CDR2 SFDVKD. The CDR3 has 11 amino acids. The ends were cut back, 4 bases at V and 10 bases at J, with 9 bases in the middle.

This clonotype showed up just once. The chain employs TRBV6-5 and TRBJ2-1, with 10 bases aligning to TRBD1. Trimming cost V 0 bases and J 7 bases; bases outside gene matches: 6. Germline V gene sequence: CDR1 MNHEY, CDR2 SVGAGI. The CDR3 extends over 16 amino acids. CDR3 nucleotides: TGTGCCAGCAGTTACTCGCGACAGGGGGCGCGAAATGAGCAGTTCTTC. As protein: CASSYSRQGARNEQFF.

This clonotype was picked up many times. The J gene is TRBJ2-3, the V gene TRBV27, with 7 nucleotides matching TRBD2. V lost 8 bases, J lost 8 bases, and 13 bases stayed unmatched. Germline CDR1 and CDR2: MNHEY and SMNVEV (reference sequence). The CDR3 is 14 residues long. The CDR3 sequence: CASRGEAGVGTQYF. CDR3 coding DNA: TGTGCCAGCCGAGGCGAGGCGGGAGTTGGTACGCAGTATTTT.

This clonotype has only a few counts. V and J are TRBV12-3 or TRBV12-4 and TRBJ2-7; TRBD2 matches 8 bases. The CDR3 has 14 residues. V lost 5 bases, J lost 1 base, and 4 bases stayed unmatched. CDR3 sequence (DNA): TGTGCCAGCAGTGGGGGACTAGGTTCCTACGAGCAGTACTTC. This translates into CASSGGLGSYEQYF.

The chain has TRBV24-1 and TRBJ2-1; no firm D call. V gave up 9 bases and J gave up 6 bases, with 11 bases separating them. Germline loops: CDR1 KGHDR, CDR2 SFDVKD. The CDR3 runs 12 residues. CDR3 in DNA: TGTGCCACCGTCGATACCTCCAATGAGCAGTTCTTC. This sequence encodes CATVDTSNEQFF.

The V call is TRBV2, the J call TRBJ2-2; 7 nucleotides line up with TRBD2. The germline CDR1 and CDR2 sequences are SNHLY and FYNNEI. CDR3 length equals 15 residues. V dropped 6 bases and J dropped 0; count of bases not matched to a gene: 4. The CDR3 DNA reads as TGTGCCAGCAGGAGGGAGGGCCCGAACACCGGGGAGCTGTTTTTT. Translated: CASRREGPNTGELFF.